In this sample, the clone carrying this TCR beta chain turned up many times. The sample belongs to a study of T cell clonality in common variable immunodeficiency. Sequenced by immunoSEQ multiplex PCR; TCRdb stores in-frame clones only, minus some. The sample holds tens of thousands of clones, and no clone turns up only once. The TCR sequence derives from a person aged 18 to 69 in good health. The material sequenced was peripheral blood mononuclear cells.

The CDR3 bases that were read are TGTGCCAGCAGCTTAGATAATATTGAG. Amino acid sequence: CASSLDNIE. The whole CDR3 reads CASSLDNIEQFF. This rearrangement joins TRBV11-3 to TRBJ2-1; unclear D gene. The read halts 3 residues ahead of the CDR3 end, with the missing end drawn from the germline J gene. CDR3 size: 12 residues. From germline, CDR1 is SGHNT and CDR2 YENEEA. V dropped 0 bases and J dropped 9 bases, with 6 bases sitting between them.